A selection of T cell receptor beta chains follows, all from one sample in a study of CD8 T cells in ankylosing spondylitis. One entry per CDR3 protein results from TCRdb running MiXCR on the 5' RACE reads. The sample lists some 840,000 distinct CDR3 sequences, approximately 10% occurring once. The sequenced sample consisted of blood, either unsorted or a sorted T cell fraction (not recorded which). The origin of the receptors is a male donor with ankylosing spondylitis. The CDR3 runs from the conserved cysteine through the conserved F or W. Fields, in order: D gene, V gene, clone size, J gene, CDR3 protein, CDR3 DNA. A D gene is named only where the DNA matches it firmly. Not every row has a clone size; where given, it reads once, few, many or a size class.

d_gene: TRBD1; v_gene: TRBV6-5; abundance: many; j_gene: TRBJ2-2; CDR3aa: CASSYPQGVGTGELFF; CDR3nt: TGTGCCAGCAGTTACCCACAGGGGGTGGGCACCGGGGAGCTGTTTTTT
d_gene: TRBD1; v_gene: TRBV5-1; abundance: few; j_gene: TRBJ2-7; CDR3aa: CASSLAAAQGAYEQYF; CDR3nt: TGCGCCAGCAGCTTGGCCGCGGCACAGGGGGCCTACGAGCAGTACTTC
d_gene: TRBD1; v_gene: TRBV5-1; abundance: many; j_gene: TRBJ2-3; CDR3aa: CASSLGGQDTQYF; CDR3nt: TGCGCCAGCAGCTTGGGGGGACAGGATACGCAGTATTTT
d_gene: .; v_gene: TRBV6-1; abundance: few; j_gene: TRBJ2-1; CDR3aa: CASRRAGTNEQFF; CDR3nt: TGTGCCAGCAGGCGGGCAGGGACCAATGAGCAGTTCTTC
d_gene: .; v_gene: TRBV5-5; abundance: .; j_gene: TRBJ1-2; CDR3aa: CASSFFRRVGYGYTF; CDR3nt: TGTGCCAGCAGCTTCTTTCGACGGGTGGGGTATGGCTACACCTTC
d_gene: TRBD2; v_gene: TRBV5-1; abundance: many; j_gene: TRBJ2-2; CDR3aa: CASSTGTTGGELFF; CDR3nt: TGCGCCAGCAGCACCGGGACTACGGGCGGGGAGCTGTTTTTT
d_gene: .; v_gene: TRBV27; abundance: few; j_gene: TRBJ1-2; CDR3aa: CASSLSIGKNNYGYTF; CDR3nt: TGTGCCAGCAGTTTATCGATTGGGAAGAATAACTATGGCTACACCTTC
d_gene: .; v_gene: TRBV10-1; abundance: many; j_gene: TRBJ2-1; CDR3aa: CASSGFWGSNEQFF; CDR3nt: TGCGCCAGCAGTGGATTTTGGGGCTCCAATGAGCAGTTCTTC
d_gene: .; v_gene: TRBV5-1; abundance: .; j_gene: TRBJ2-6; CDR3aa: CASSLRTGLDSGANVLTF; CDR3nt: TGCGCCAGCAGCCTACGGACGGGATTGGACTCTGGGGCCAACGTCCTGACTTTC
d_gene: .; v_gene: TRBV7-6; abundance: many; j_gene: TRBJ1-1; CDR3aa: CASSLQKGKAFF; CDR3nt: TGTGCCAGCAGCCTACAAAAAGGGAAAGCTTTCTTT
d_gene: .; v_gene: TRBV9; abundance: few; j_gene: TRBJ2-1; CDR3aa: CASSPEGEGEQFF; CDR3nt: TGTGCCAGCAGCCCGGAGGGCGAAGGTGAGCAGTTCTTC
d_gene: .; v_gene: TRBV7-8; abundance: .; j_gene: TRBJ1-4; CDR3aa: CASSLAHEKLFF; CDR3nt: TGTGCCAGCAGCTTAGCGCATGAAAAACTGTTTTTT
d_gene: .; v_gene: TRBV9; abundance: .; j_gene: TRBJ2-5; CDR3aa: CASSVGDALVTQYF; CDR3nt: TGTGCCAGCAGCGTAGGGGACGCGCTTGTTACCCAGTACTTC
d_gene: .; v_gene: TRBV18; abundance: .; j_gene: TRBJ1-5; CDR3aa: CASSPSGGDPWPQHF; CDR3nt: TGTGCCAGCTCACCTTCCGGTGGAGACCCTTGGCCCCAGCATTTT
d_gene: .; v_gene: TRBV29-1; abundance: many; j_gene: TRBJ2-3; CDR3aa: CSVGLASPTDTQYF; CDR3nt: TGCAGCGTTGGGCTAGCCTCACCCACAGATACGCAGTATTTT
d_gene: .; v_gene: TRBV12-3/TRBV12-4; abundance: few; j_gene: TRBJ1-5; CDR3aa: CASSFVREGQPQHF; CDR3nt: TGTGCCAGCAGTTTTGTCCGGGAGGGGCAGCCCCAGCATTTT
d_gene: .; v_gene: TRBV7-9; abundance: few; j_gene: TRBJ1-2; CDR3aa: CASSLVQGGTGYTF; CDR3nt: TGTGCCAGCAGCTTGGTCCAGGGAGGCACAGGCTACACCTTC
d_gene: TRBD1; v_gene: TRBV29-1; abundance: many; j_gene: TRBJ1-1; CDR3aa: CSVLPGQAAGAFF; CDR3nt: TGCAGCGTGCTACCGGGACAGGCTGCTGGAGCTTTCTTT
d_gene: TRBD1; v_gene: TRBV20-1; abundance: .; j_gene: TRBJ1-4; CDR3aa: CSAIGRGREKLFF; CDR3nt: TGCAGTGCCATCGGGAGGGGGCGTGAAAAACTGTTTTTT
d_gene: .; v_gene: TRBV29-1; abundance: few; j_gene: TRBJ1-1; CDR3aa: CSVEQMNTEAFF; CDR3nt: TGCAGCGTTGAACAGATGAACACTGAAGCTTTCTTT
d_gene: TRBD2; v_gene: TRBV5-1; abundance: few; j_gene: TRBJ2-1; CDR3aa: CASSRERRSGTHNEQFF; CDR3nt: TGCGCCAGCAGTAGGGAACGAAGGAGCGGGACTCACAATGAGCAGTTCTTC
d_gene: TRBD2; v_gene: TRBV24-1; abundance: few; j_gene: TRBJ2-5; CDR3aa: CATSDFPTSGRGTQYF; CDR3nt: TGTGCCACCAGTGATTTCCCGACTAGCGGGAGAGGGACCCAGTACTTC
d_gene: .; v_gene: TRBV20-1; abundance: many; j_gene: TRBJ2-4; CDR3aa: CSARVGGEDIQYF; CDR3nt: TGCAGTGCTAGAGTAGGGGGGGAGGACATTCAGTACTTC
d_gene: TRBD2; v_gene: TRBV6-2/TRBV6-3; abundance: .; j_gene: TRBJ2-1; CDR3aa: CASSQGGTSNYEQFF; CDR3nt: TGTGCCAGCAGCCAAGGGGGGACTAGCAATTATGAGCAGTTCTTC
d_gene: .; v_gene: TRBV10-3; abundance: many; j_gene: TRBJ1-2; CDR3aa: CAISQGLGYGYTF; CDR3nt: TGTGCCATCAGCCAGGGATTAGGCTATGGCTACACCTTC
d_gene: .; v_gene: TRBV20-1; abundance: many; j_gene: TRBJ2-5; CDR3aa: CSARGGTEETQYF; CDR3nt: TGCAGTGCTAGAGGGGGTACAGAAGAGACCCAGTACTTC
d_gene: .; v_gene: TRBV5-1; abundance: .; j_gene: TRBJ1-4; CDR3aa: CASRVQPTRNEKLFF; CDR3nt: TGCGCCAGCAGAGTCCAGCCGACGCGGAATGAAAAACTGTTTTTT